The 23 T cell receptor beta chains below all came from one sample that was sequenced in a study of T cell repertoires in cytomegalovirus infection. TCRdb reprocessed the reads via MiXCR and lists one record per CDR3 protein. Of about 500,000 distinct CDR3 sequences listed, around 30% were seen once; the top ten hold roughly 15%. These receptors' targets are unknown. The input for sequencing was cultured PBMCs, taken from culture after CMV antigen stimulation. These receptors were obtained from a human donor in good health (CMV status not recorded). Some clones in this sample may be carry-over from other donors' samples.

CDR3 loop: CASSPELGLLIDEQYF. DNA of the CDR3: TGTGCCAGCTCCCCGGAATTAGGGCTTTTGATCGACGAGCAGTACTTC. V is TRBV28 and J is TRBJ2-7; D gene unclear. The CDR3 loop spans 16 amino acids. Germline V gene lookup returns CDR1 MDHEN and CDR2 SYDVKM. The V end was cut by 8 bases, the J end by 5 bases, with 25 bases between.

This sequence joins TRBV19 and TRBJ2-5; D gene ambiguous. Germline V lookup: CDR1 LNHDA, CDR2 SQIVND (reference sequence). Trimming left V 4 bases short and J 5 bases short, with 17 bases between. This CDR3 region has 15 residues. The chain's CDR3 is CASSTSRAGQETQYF. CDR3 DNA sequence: TGTGCCAGTAGTACATCAAGAGCCGGCCAGGAGACCCAGTACTTC.

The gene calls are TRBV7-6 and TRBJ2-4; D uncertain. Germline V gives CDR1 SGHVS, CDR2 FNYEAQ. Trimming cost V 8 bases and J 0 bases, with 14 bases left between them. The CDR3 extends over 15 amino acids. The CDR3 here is CASSRITAAKNIQYF. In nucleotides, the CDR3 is TGTGCCAGCTCACGGATTACAGCAGCCAAAAACATTCAGTACTTC.

The chain's CDR3 is CASSIWGAEAFF. The CDR3 bases are TGTGCCAGTAGTATATGGGGAGCCGAAGCTTTCTTT. The chain uses TRBV19 and TRBJ1-1; D is uncertain. The V end lost 2 bases, the J end lost 8 bases, and 9 bases lay between the germline ends. CDR3 length: 12 residues. Looked up from germline, CDR1 is LNHDA and CDR2 is SQIVND (reference sequence).

DNA for the CDR3: TGTGCCAGCAGCTCCTCTAGCGCACGCCATGGGCAGTTCTTC. This encodes CASSSSSARHGQFF. The V and J genes are TRBV7-9 and TRBJ2-1, with D possibly being TRBD2 (6 bases). CDR3 length: 14 residues. Germline CDR1 and CDR2: SEHNR and FQNEAQ (reference sequence). Trimming pared 4 bases from V and 12 bases from J, leaving 19 bases between.

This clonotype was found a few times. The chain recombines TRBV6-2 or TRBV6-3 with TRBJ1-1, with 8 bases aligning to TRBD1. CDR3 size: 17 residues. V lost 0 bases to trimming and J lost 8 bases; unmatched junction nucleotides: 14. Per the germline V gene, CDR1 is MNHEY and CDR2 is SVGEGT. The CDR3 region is CASSYSTQGVMNVEAFF. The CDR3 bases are TGTGCCAGCAGTTACTCGACACAGGGGGTTATGAACGTCGAAGCTTTCTTT.

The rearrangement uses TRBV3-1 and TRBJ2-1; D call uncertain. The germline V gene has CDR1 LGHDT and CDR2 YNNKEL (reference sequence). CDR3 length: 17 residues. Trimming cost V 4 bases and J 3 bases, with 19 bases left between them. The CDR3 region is CASSPRRNAYYYNEQFF. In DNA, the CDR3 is TGTGCCAGCAGCCCTCGTCGGAATGCTTACTACTACAATGAGCAGTTCTTC.

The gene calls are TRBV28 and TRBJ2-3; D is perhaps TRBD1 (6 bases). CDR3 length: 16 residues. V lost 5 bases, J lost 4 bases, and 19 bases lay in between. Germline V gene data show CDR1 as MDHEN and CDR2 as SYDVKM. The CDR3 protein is CASSPPPGAGADTQYF. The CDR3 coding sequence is TGTGCCAGCAGTCCTCCCCCGGGCGCAGGGGCAGATACGCAGTATTTT.

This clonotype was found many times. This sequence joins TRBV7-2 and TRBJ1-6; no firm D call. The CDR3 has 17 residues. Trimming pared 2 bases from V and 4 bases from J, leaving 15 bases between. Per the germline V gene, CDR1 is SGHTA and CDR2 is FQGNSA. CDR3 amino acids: CASSLRDGVTYNSPLHF. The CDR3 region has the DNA TGTGCCAGCAGCTTACGGGATGGGGTTACTTATAATTCACCCCTCCACTTT. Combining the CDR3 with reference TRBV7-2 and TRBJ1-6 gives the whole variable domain GAGVSQSPSNKVTEKGKDVELRCDPISGHTALYWYRQSLGQGLEFLIYFQGNSAPDKSGLPSDRFSAERTGGSVSTLTIQRTQQEDSAVYLCASSLRDGVTYNSPLHFGNGTRLTVT.

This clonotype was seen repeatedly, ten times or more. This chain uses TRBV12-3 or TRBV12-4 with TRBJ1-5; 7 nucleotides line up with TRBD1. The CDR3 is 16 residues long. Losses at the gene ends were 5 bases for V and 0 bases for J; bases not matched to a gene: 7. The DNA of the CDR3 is TGTGCCAGCAGTCCGACAGGGAGTTATAGCAATCAGCCCCAGCATTTT. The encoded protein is CASSPTGSYSNQPQHF.

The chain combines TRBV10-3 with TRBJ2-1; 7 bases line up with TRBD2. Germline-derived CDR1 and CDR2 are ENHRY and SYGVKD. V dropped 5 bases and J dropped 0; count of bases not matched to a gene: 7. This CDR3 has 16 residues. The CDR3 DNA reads TGTGCCATCAGTTCTGCTAGCGGACTCTCCTACAATGAGCAGTTCTTC. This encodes CAISSASGLSYNEQFF.

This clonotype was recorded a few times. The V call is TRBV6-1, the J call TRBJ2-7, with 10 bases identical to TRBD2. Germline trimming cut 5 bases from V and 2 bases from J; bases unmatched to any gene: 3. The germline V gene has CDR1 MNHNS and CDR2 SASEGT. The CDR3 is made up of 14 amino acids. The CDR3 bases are TGTGCCAGCAGTAGAGCGGGAGGGCCCTACGAGCAGTACTTC. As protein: CASSRAGGPYEQYF.

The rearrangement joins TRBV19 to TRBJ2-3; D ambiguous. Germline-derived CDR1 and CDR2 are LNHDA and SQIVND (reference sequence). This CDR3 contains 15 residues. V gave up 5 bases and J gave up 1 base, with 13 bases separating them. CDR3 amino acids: CASSAVRRGTDTQYF. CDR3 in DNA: TGTGCCAGTAGTGCGGTTCGAAGGGGCACAGATACGCAGTATTTT.

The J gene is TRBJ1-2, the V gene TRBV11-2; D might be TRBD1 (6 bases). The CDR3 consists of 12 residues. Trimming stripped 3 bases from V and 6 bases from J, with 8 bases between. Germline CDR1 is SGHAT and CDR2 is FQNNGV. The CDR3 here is CASSFRGDGYTF. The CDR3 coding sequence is TGTGCCAGCAGCTTCAGGGGCGATGGCTACACCTTC.

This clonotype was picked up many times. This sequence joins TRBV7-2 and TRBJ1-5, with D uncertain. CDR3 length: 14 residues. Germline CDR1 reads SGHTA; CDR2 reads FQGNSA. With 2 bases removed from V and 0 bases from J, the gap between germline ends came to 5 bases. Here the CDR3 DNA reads TGTGCCAGCAGCTTATCCTATAGCAATCAGCCCCAGCATTTT. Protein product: CASSLSYSNQPQHF.

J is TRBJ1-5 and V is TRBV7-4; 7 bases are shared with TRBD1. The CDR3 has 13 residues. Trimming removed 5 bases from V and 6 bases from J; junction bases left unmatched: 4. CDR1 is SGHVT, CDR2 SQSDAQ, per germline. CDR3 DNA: TGTGCCAGCAGCCGACAGGGAACTCAGCCCCAGCATTTT. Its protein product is CASSRQGTQPQHF.

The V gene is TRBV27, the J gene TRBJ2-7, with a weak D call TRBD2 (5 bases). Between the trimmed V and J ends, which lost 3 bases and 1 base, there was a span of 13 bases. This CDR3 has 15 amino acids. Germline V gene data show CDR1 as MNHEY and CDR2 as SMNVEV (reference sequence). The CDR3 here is CASSLAGRRSYEQYV. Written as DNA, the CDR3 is TGTGCCAGCAGTTTGGCGGGTCGGAGGTCCTACGAGCAGTACGTC.

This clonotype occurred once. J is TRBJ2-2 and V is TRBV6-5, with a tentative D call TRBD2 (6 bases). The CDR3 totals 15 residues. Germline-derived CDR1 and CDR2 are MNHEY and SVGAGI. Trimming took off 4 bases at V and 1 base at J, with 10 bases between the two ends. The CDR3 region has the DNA TGTGCCAGCAGTTCGAGCGGGCAGAACACCGGGGAGCTGTTTTTT. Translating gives CASSSSGQNTGELFF.

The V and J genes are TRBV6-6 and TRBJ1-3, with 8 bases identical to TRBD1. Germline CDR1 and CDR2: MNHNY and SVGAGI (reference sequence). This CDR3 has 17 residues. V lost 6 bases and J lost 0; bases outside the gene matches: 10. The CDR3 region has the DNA TGTGCCAGCAGCCGAACAGAAACAGGGGGCTCTGGAAACACCATATATTTT. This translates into CASSRTETGGSGNTIYF.

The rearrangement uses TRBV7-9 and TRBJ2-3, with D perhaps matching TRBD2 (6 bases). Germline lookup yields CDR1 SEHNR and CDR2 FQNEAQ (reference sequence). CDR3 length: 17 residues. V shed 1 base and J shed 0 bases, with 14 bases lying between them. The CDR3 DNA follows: TGTGCCAGCAGCTTAGAAAGGAGCGGGTTGAGCACAGATACGCAGTATTTT. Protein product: CASSLERSGLSTDTQYF. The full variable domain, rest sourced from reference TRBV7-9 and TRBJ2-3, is DTGVSQNPRHKITKRGQNVTFRCDPISEHNRLYWYRQTLGQGPEFLTYFQNEAQLEKSRLLSDRFSAERPKGSFSTLEIQRTEQGDSAMYLCASSLERSGLSTDTQYFGPGTRLTVL.

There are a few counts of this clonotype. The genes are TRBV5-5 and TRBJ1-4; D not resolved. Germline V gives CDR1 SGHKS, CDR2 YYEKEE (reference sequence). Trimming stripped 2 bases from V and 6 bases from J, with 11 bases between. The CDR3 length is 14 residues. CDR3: CASSFREGYEKLFF. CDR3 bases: TGTGCCAGCAGCTTCCGGGAAGGCTATGAAAAACTGTTTTTT.

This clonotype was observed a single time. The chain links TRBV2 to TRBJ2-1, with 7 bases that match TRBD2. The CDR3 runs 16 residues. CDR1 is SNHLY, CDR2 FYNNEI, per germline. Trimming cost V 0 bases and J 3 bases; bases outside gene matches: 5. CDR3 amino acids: CASSEARLADYNEQFF. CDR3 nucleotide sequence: TGTGCCAGCAGTGAAGCGAGGCTAGCGGACTACAATGAGCAGTTCTTC. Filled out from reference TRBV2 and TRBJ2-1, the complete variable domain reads EPEVTQTPSHQVTQMGQEVILRCVPISNHLYFYWYRQILGQKVEFLVSFYNNEISEKSEIFDDQFSVERPDGSNFTLKIRSTKLEDSAMYFCASSEARLADYNEQFFGPGTRLTVL.

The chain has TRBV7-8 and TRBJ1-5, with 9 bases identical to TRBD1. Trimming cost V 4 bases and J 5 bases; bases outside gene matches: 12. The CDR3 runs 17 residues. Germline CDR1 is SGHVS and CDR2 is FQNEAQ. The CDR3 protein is CASSSPAGTGWDQPQHF. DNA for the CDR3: TGTGCCAGCAGCTCCCCGGCCGGGACAGGGTGGGATCAGCCCCAGCATTTT.